This passage covers 27 T cell receptor beta chains from one sample sequenced in a study of Tregs in tolerant kidney transplant recipients. TCRdb keeps only in-frame clones here, not all; method: immunoSEQ multiplex PCR. The sample carries about 61,000 clones, approximately 83% recorded once. The specimen was Tregs from blood, collected before the transplant. The receptors were sampled from a human donor who received a combined kidney and bone marrow transplant.

V gene TRBV5-4 combines with J gene TRBJ2-2, with D maybe TRBD1 (7 bases). The CDR3 runs 14 residues. Germline V gives CDR1 SGHNT, CDR2 YYREEE (reference sequence). Deletions cut 4 bases from V and 4 bases from J, with 11 bases between. CDR3 bases: TGTGCCAGCAGCACCCAGGGGGGCACCGGGGAGCTGTTTTTT. Its protein product is CASSTQGGTGELFF.

This clone was found once. The V call is TRBV5-6, the J call TRBJ2-7, with 8 positions matching TRBD1. The CDR3 consists of 16 residues. Germline CDR1 reads SGHDT; CDR2 reads YYEEEE. The V segment lost 3 bases and the J segment 3 bases; nucleotides outside the gene matches: 11. CDR3 residues: CASSSRGGTGYYEQYF. As DNA, the CDR3 is TGTGCCAGCAGCTCAAGGGGCGGGACAGGATACTACGAGCAGTACTTC.

V is TRBV11-3 and J is TRBJ2-5; TRBD2 matches 7 bases. Germline V gene data show CDR1 as SGHNT and CDR2 as YENEEA. V lost 0 bases, J lost 11 bases, and 15 bases stayed unmatched. This CDR3 has 16 amino acids. This CDR3 reads CASSLDRDYLFCGQYF. CDR3 coding DNA: TGTGCCAGCAGCTTAGATCGGGACTACCTCTTTTGTGGGCAGTACTTC.

This clone was picked up one time. The rearrangement uses TRBV7-2 and TRBJ1-2; 7 bases match TRBD1. The length of the CDR3 is 18 residues. Germline lookup yields CDR1 SGHTA and CDR2 FQGNSA. V was pared by 1 base and J by 3 bases, with 14 bases of the junction left unmatched. CDR3 nucleotide sequence: TGTGCCAGCAGCTTAGAAGTAGGGGGCAAATGGGGTGACTATGGCTACACCTTC. It specifies CASSLEVGGKWGDYGYTF.

The chain links TRBV5-1 to TRBJ2-5, with 8 bases matching TRBD2. The CDR3 covers 13 residues. CDR1 and CDR2 from the germline V gene are SGHRS and YFSETQ. V lost 0 bases, J lost 9 bases, and 4 bases stayed unmatched. The CDR3 bases are TGCGCCAGCAGCTTGGCCGGGGGGGCGGCCCAGTACTTC. This encodes CASSLAGGAAQYF. Variable domain in full (rest from reference TRBV5-1 and TRBJ2-5): KAGVTQTPRYLIKTRGQQVTLSCSPISGHRSVSWYQQTPGQGLQFLFEYFSETQRNKGNFPGRFSGRQFSNSRSEMNVSTLELGDSALYLCASSLAGGAAQYFGPGTRLLVL.

V and J are TRBV19 and TRBJ2-5; 7 bases agree with TRBD2. The CDR3 consists of 13 residues. Germline V gene sequence: CDR1 LNHDA, CDR2 SQIVND (reference sequence). V was clipped by 6 bases and J by 4 bases; unmatched bases: 5. The CDR3 DNA follows: TGTGCCAGTAGGCCGGGCGGGGGAGAGACCCAGTACTTC. Protein product: CASRPGGGETQYF.

J is TRBJ2-1 and V is TRBV10-2; 8 positions agree with TRBD1. This CDR3 has 14 amino acids. The V gene's germline CDR1 is WSHSY and CDR2 SAAADI. V lost 10 bases and J lost 7; bases outside the gene matches: 12. The CDR3 DNA reads as TGCGCCATCATCAGAACAGGGGGGAGGAATGAGCAGTTCTTC. This translates into CAIIRTGGRNEQFF.

The chain combines TRBV7-9 with TRBJ2-5; 8 bases map to TRBD2. The CDR3 is 13 amino acids. Germline values: CDR1 SEHNR, CDR2 FQNEAQ (reference sequence). Trimming removed 1 base from V and 5 bases from J; junction bases left unmatched: 0. The DNA for the CDR3 is TGTGCCAGCAGCTTAGGACTAGCGGAGACCCAGTACTTC. Translating it yields CASSLGLAETQYF.

The rearrangement links TRBV19 to TRBJ2-1; D may be TRBD2 (6 bases). V dropped 7 bases and J dropped 4 bases, with 17 bases sitting between them. This CDR3 has 15 residues. CDR1 and CDR2 from the germline V gene are LNHDA and SQIVND (reference sequence). The CDR3 coding sequence is TGTGCCAGTACAGGAGCTAGACTAGGATACAATGAGCAGTTCTTC. This sequence encodes CASTGARLGYNEQFF.

The gene calls are TRBV9 and TRBJ2-1; D may be TRBD1 (5 bases). Looked up from germline, CDR1 is SGDLS and CDR2 is YYNGEE. V was clipped by 3 bases and J by 2 bases, with 12 bases between them. The CDR3 is 15 amino acids. For the CDR3, the DNA is TGTGCCAGCAGCGGAAACAGGATAACCTACAATGAGCAGTTCTTC. Translated: CASSGNRITYNEQFF.

The chain joins TRBV7-9 to TRBJ2-3; tentatively, D is TRBD1 or TRBD2 (6 bases each). Germline V CDR1 and CDR2: SEHNR, FQNEAQ (reference sequence). Trimming pared 3 bases from V and 7 bases from J, leaving 14 bases between. The CDR3 covers 14 residues. CDR3 sequence reads: CASSFPGALHTQYF. The CDR3, as DNA: TGTGCCAGCAGCTTTCCGGGGGCCCTCCATACGCAGTATTTT.

There are a few counts of this clone. The gene calls are TRBV6-5 and TRBJ1-4; D not resolved. V was pared by 2 bases and J by 3 bases, with 7 bases between. This CDR3 has 14 residues. The germline gives CDR1 MNHEY, CDR2 SVGAGI. CDR3 in amino acids: CASSYLGPNEKLFF. The CDR3 DNA reads TGTGCCAGCAGTTACCTCGGACCTAATGAAAAACTGTTTTTT.

The chain links TRBV28 to TRBJ1-2; D not certain. The germline gives CDR1 MDHEN, CDR2 SYDVKM. The CDR3 has 11 residues. V lost 8 bases and J lost 0, with 4 bases in between. The CDR3 DNA is TGTGCCAGCGCGTCTAACTATGGCTACACCTTC. The encoded protein is CASASNYGYTF.

The chain is built from TRBV5-1 and TRBJ2-3, with 8 bases lining up with TRBD2. Looked up from germline, CDR1 is SGHRS and CDR2 is YFSETQ. CDR3 length: 14 amino acids. V trimming: 4 bases; J trimming: 3 bases; junction bases outside the gene matches: 4. CDR3 nucleotides: TGCGCCAGCAGCCCGGGACTAGAGACAGATACGCAGTATTTT. It yields the protein CASSPGLETDTQYF.

The chain links TRBV7-2 to TRBJ2-3; 7 nucleotides agree with TRBD2. V was pared by 0 bases and J by 2 bases, with 11 bases of the junction left unmatched. Per germline, CDR1 SGHTA and CDR2 FQGNSA. This CDR3 is 18 amino acids long. The CDR3: CASSLAPMGRVVTDTQYF. For the CDR3, the DNA is TGTGCCAGCAGCTTAGCCCCTATGGGGAGGGTAGTCACAGATACGCAGTATTTT.

V usage is TRBV7-9 and J usage is TRBJ2-4; the match to TRBD2 covers 7 bases. The V segment lost 3 bases and the J segment 1 base; nucleotides outside the gene matches: 6. The CDR3 runs 16 residues. The V gene's germline CDR1 is SEHNR and CDR2 FQNEAQ (reference sequence). CDR3 in amino acids: CASSFGGGVAKNIQYF. The DNA of the CDR3 is TGTGCCAGCAGCTTCGGGGGAGGGGTGGCCAAAAACATTCAGTACTTC. Looking up the rest from reference TRBV7-9 and TRBJ2-4 gives the full variable domain: DTGVSQNPRHKITKRGQNVTFRCDPISEHNRLYWYRQTLGQGPEFLTYFQNEAQLEKSRLLSDRFSAERPKGSFSTLEIQRTEQGDSAMYLCASSFGGGVAKNIQYFGAGTRLSVL.

This rearrangement joins TRBV6-5 to TRBJ1-2; no clear D gene. The germline CDR1 and CDR2 sequences are MNHEY and SVGAGI. This CDR3 spans 14 amino acids. The V and J ends lost 2 bases and 1 base respectively, with 8 bases between them. The CDR3 sequence: CASSYRTVNYGYTF. CDR3 in DNA: TGTGCCAGCAGTTACCGAACAGTTAACTATGGCTACACCTTC.

The gene calls are TRBV28 and TRBJ2-5; tentatively, D is TRBD2 (5 bases). The end of the DNA fits TRBJ2-7 better, so the J call may be wrong. The CDR3 covers 14 residues. CDR1 MDHEN and CDR2 SYDVKM come from the germline V gene. The CDR3 DNA follows: TGTGCCAGCAGTTTTTCGGGCAGCGGCTACGAGCAGTACTTC. Encoded protein: CASSFSGSGYEQYF.

The rearrangement uses TRBV25-1 and TRBJ1-3; no definite D call. The length of the CDR3 is 12 residues. In germline, CDR1 is MGHDK, CDR2 SYGVNS. V shed 6 bases and J shed 0 bases, with 3 bases lying between them. The CDR3 coding sequence is TGTGCCAGCAGCCTCTCTGGAAACACCATATATTTT. It specifies CASSLSGNTIYF.

This clone has just a few counts. V gene TRBV5-1 combines with J gene TRBJ1-5; 7 bases are a match to TRBD1. Unmatched junction bases numbered 6, after V lost 0 bases and J lost 3 bases. The CDR3 has 16 residues. Germline V gene sequence: CDR1 SGHRS, CDR2 YFSETQ. In DNA form, the CDR3 reads TGCGCCAGCAGCTTGGCGCCGGGACAGATCAATCAGCCCCAGCATTTT. Translated, it gives CASSLAPGQINQPQHF.

The V and J genes are TRBV27 and TRBJ2-3, with D unclear. V lost 3 bases to trimming and J lost 7 bases, with 14 bases between them. This CDR3 region has 14 residues. Germline loops: CDR1 MNHEY, CDR2 SMNVEV (reference sequence). Here the CDR3 DNA reads TGTGCCAGCAGTTTCACCCTAGATTTAAATACGCAGTATTTT. The encoded protein is CASSFTLDLNTQYF.

The rearrangement links TRBV9 to TRBJ2-6, with D possibly being TRBD2 (5 bases). V lost 2 bases and J lost 4, with 10 bases in between. CDR1 is SGDLS and CDR2 is YYNGEE in the germline V gene. The CDR3 covers 15 residues. The CDR3 DNA reads TGTGCCAGCAGCGTGCCGGGGTCCGGGGCCAACGTCCTGACTTTC. Translating it yields CASSVPGSGANVLTF.

The sample holds a few counts of this clone. The chain carries TRBV11-2 and TRBJ1-1, with unresolved D. Germline V gives CDR1 SGHAT, CDR2 FQNNGV. The CDR3 runs to 13 residues. V lost 4 bases and J lost 4, with 10 bases in between. CDR3 nucleotides: TGTGCCAGCAGCTCCCAGATCTCCACTGAAGCTTTCTTT. Translating gives CASSSQISTEAFF.

V is TRBV7-9 and J is TRBJ2-3; D uncertain. Trimming removed 0 bases from V and 2 bases from J, with 6 bases in between. Germline V CDR1 and CDR2: SEHNR, FQNEAQ (reference sequence). The CDR3 has 14 residues. CDR3 residues: CASSLASITDTQYF. In nucleotides, the CDR3 is TGTGCCAGCAGCTTAGCATCCATCACAGATACGCAGTATTTT.

CDR3 sequence: CASSLDLLGPQHF. CDR3 nucleotides: TGTGCCAGCAGCTTGGACTTATTGGGGCCCCAGCATTTT. The chain combines TRBV5-5 with TRBJ1-5; no clear D gene. The CDR3 covers 13 residues. CDR1 SGHKS and CDR2 YYEKEE come from the germline V gene (reference sequence). V was trimmed by 0 bases and J by 9 bases, leaving 10 bases between them.

This chain uses TRBV30 with TRBJ2-6; no clear D gene. The V gene's germline CDR1 is GTSNPN and CDR2 SVGIG (reference sequence). V dropped 2 bases and J dropped 4 bases, with 3 bases sitting between them. The CDR3 sequence is 12 residues long. The CDR3 nucleotides are TGTGCCTGGAGTAGAGGGGCCAACGTCCTGACTTTC. Translated, it gives CAWSRGANVLTF.

The V and J genes are TRBV6-5 and TRBJ2-5; no firm D call. The J call could be wrong; TRBJ2-7 is a better fit for the DNA end. Germline V CDR1 and CDR2: MNHEY, SVGAGI. The CDR3 is 15 residues long. CDR3 DNA sequence: TGTGCCAGCAGGTATGACTCCCCGCGCTCCTACGAGCAGTACTTC. Translation gives CASRYDSPRSYEQYF.